The 4 T cell receptor beta chains below all came from one sample that was sequenced in a study of vaccination effects on CD4 cells after COVID-19. Their recognized antigens are unknown. TCRdb's table, derived via immunoSEQ multiplex PCR, lists solely in-frame clones and lacks some. The sample carries more than 35,000 clones, around four fifths recorded once. With the ViraFEST assay, the study expanded antigen-specific CD4+ T cells using viral peptide pools, then sequenced them. The culture ran for around nine days before CD4+ T cells were isolated. Each person got two doses of an mRNA SARS-CoV-2 vaccine, BNT162b2 or mRNA-1273. The sequenced sample was CD4+ T cells from PBMCs cultured with HCoV-NL63 spike peptides, obtained after COVID-19 vaccination. The receptors were sampled from a human donor who received a COVID-19 vaccine. Some clones in this sample may be carry-over from other donors' samples.

The rearrangement uses TRBV18 and TRBJ1-5, with D possibly TRBD1 on 6 matching bases. Germline CDR1 reads KGHSH; CDR2 reads LQKENI. The CDR3 runs to 15 residues. Trimming stripped 2 bases from V and 7 bases from J, with 15 bases between. CDR3: CASSPSGDIAQPQHF. As DNA, the CDR3 is TGTGCCAGCTCACCATCGGGGGACATAGCCCAGCCCCAGCATTTT. Looking up the rest from reference TRBV18 and TRBJ1-5 gives the full variable domain: NAGVMQNPRHLVRRRGQEARLRCSPMKGHSHVYWYRQLPEEGLKFMVYLQKENIIDESGMPKERFSAEFPKEGPSILRIQQVVRGDSAAYFCASSPSGDIAQPQHFGDGTRLSIL.

As concerns this clone: No DNA is shown, since the ends of the CDR3 on it are uncertain; the CDR3 is the one TCRdb lists. The chain joins TRBV7-3 to TRBJ2-2; TRBD2 reflects the table's D call only, with no check against the DNA. The length of the CDR3 is 17 amino acids, counting both ends. Germline values: CDR1 SGHTA, CDR2 FQGTGA. The CDR3 spells CASSLTGGDLRAGELFF.

Concerning this clone: The sample carries other DNA sequences with the same CDR3. The V gene is TRBV15, the J gene TRBJ1-2, with unresolved D. The V gene lost 3 bases and the J gene lost 8 bases, with 16 bases spanning the gap. The CDR3 totals 14 residues. Germline V gene sequence: CDR1 LNHNV, CDR2 YYDKDF (reference sequence). The DNA for the CDR3 is TGTGCCACCAGCAGCGGACTCCTATTGGGAGGCTACACCTTC. It is translated as CATSSGLLLGGYTF.

The V gene is TRBV7-8, the J gene TRBJ1-4, with TRBD1 matching over 9 bases. CDR1 and CDR2 (germline): SGHVS, FQNEAQ. The CDR3 runs 18 residues. V shed 5 bases and J 4 bases; nucleotides not matched to a gene: 14. This chain's CDR3 is CASSLRRGGTGNNEKLFF. Here the CDR3 DNA reads TGTGCCAGCAGCCTCAGAAGGGGGGGGACAGGGAATAATGAAAAACTGTTTTTT.